This TCR beta chain originates from a study of blood T cell repertoires in COVID-19. Study details: Sources were T cells, B-cell-depleted T cells, or PBMCs; the material itself was cDNA or gDNA.

The CDR3 sequence is 17 residues long. Germline V lookup: CDR1 GTSNPN, CDR2 SVGIG (reference sequence). With 7 bases clipped from V and 2 bases from J, the junction kept 10 bases outside the gene matches. Original processing methods: Reference gene primer amplification in the assay estimated nucleated cell counts. Assay: immunoSEQ multiplex PCR; the TCRdb copy retains only in-frame clones and omits some. The DNA gave D and trimming, while V, J and clone size come from that table. The sample records about 240,000 clones, roughly four fifths being singletons. This chain joins TRBV30 and TRBJ2-6, with 11 bases matching TRBD1. Sequencing input: peripheral blood. The clonotype was recovered from a woman aged 60-75 years with active or convalescent COVID-19. DNA for the CDR3: TGTGCCTACCCGCCCGGGACAGGGGGTACTGGGGCCAACGTCCTGACTTTC. Protein sequence: CAYPPGTGGTGANVLTF.